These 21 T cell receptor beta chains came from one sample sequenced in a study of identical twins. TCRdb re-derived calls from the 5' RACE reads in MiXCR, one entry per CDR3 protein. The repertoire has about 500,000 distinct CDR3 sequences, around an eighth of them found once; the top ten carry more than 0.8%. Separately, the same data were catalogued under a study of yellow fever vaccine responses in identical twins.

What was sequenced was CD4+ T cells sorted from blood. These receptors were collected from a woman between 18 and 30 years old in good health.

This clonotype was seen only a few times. The CDR3 sequence is CATSDQAGRLQETQYF. CDR3 bases: TGTGCCACCAGTGACCAGGCAGGGAGGCTCCAAGAGACCCAGTACTTC. V and J are TRBV24-1 and TRBJ2-5; D perhaps matches TRBD2 (6 bases). V gave up 4 bases and J gave up 1 base, with 15 bases separating them. CDR1 is KGHDR, CDR2 SFDVKD, per germline. The CDR3 sequence is 16 residues long.

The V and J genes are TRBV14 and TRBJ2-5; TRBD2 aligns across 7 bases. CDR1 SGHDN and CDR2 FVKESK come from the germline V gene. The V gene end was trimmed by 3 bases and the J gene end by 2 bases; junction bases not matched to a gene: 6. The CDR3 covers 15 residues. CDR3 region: CASSQRGGPQETQYF. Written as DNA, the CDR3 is TGTGCCAGCAGCCAGAGGGGAGGGCCTCAAGAGACCCAGTACTTC.

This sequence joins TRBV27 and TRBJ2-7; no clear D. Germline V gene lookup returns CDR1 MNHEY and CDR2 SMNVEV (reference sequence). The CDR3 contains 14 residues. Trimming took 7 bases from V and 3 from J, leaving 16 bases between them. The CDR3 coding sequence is TGTGCCAGCACCCTGACAAGGGCGAGCTACGAGCAGTACTTC. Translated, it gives CASTLTRASYEQYF.

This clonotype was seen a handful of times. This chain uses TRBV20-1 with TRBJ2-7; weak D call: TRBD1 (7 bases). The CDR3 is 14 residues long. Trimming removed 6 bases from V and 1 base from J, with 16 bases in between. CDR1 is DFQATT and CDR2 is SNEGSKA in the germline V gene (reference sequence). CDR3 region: CSANSGGISYEQYF. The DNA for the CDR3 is TGCAGTGCCAATTCAGGGGGGATTTCCTACGAGCAGTACTTC.

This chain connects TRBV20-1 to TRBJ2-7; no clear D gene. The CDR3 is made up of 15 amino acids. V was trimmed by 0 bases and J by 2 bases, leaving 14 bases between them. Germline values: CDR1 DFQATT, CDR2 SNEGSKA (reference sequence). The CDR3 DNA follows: TGCAGTGCTAGAGATGTCGGCACAGTTACCTACGAGCAGTACTTC. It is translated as CSARDVGTVTYEQYF.

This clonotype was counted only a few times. The CDR3 protein is CASSYGRYGYTF. DNA of the CDR3: TGTGCCAGCAGTTACGGGCGATATGGCTACACCTTC. The rearrangement joins TRBV6-2 or TRBV6-3 to TRBJ1-2; D remains ambiguous. This CDR3 contains 12 residues. The V and J ends lost 2 bases and 5 bases respectively, with 6 bases between them. Germline assignment: CDR1 MNHEY and CDR2 SVGEGT.

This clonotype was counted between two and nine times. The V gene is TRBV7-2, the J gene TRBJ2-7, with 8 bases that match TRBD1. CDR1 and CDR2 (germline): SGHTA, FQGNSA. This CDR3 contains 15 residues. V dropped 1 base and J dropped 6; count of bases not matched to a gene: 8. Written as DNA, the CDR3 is TGTGCCAGCAGCTTAGTCGGGGACAGGTTGTCCGAGCAGTACTTC. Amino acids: CASSLVGDRLSEQYF.

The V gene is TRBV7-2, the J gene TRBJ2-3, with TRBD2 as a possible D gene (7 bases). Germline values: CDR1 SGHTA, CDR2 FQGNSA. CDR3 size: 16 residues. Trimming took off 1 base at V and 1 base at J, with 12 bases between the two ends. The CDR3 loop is CASSLGGGTGTDTQYF. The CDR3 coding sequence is TGTGCCAGCAGCTTAGGGGGGGGCACCGGCACAGATACGCAGTATTTT. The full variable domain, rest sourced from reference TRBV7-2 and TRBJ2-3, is GAGVSQSPSNKVTEKGKDVELRCDPISGHTALYWYRQSLGQGLEFLIYFQGNSAPDKSGLPSDRFSAERTGGSVSTLTIQRTQQEDSAVYLCASSLGGGTGTDTQYFGPGTRLTVL.

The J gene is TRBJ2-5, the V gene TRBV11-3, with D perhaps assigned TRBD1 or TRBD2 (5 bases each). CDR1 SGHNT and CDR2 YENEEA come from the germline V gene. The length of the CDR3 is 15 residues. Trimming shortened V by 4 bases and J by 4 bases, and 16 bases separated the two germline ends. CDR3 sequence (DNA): TGTGCCAGCAGCTCTGGGCCAACTGGGACAGAGACCCAGTACTTC. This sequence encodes CASSSGPTGTETQYF.

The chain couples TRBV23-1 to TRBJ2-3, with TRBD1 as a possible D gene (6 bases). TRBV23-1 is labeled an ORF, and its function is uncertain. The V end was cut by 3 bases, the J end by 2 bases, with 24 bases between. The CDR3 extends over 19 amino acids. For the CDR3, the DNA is TGCGCCAGCAGTCACACGGACAGCCCCCTAAGGCCCGACACAGATACGCAGTATTTT. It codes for CASSHTDSPLRPDTDTQYF.

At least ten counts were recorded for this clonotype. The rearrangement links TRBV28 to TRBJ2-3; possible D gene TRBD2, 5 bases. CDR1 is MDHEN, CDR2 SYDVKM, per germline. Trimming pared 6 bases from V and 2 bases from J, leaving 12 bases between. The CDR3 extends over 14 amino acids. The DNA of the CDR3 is TGTGCCAGCAGCCCCGGACTCGTCACAGATACGCAGTATTTT. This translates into CASSPGLVTDTQYF.

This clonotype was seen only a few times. CDR3 DNA sequence: TGTGCCAGCAGCTTAGTGGGGGCCCAAGAGACCCAGTACTTC. This gives the protein CASSLVGAQETQYF. The chain links TRBV11-2 to TRBJ2-5, with D tentatively TRBD1 (6 bases). Between the trimmed V and J ends, which lost 1 base and 1 base, there was a span of 7 bases. Germline V gene lookup returns CDR1 SGHAT and CDR2 FQNNGV. The CDR3 contains 14 residues.

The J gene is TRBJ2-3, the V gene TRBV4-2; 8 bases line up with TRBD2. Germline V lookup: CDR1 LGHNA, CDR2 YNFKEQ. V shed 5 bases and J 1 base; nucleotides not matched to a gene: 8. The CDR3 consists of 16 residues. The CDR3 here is CASSFTEAGGTDTQYF. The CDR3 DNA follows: TGTGCCAGCAGCTTCACCGAAGCGGGAGGCACAGATACGCAGTATTTT.

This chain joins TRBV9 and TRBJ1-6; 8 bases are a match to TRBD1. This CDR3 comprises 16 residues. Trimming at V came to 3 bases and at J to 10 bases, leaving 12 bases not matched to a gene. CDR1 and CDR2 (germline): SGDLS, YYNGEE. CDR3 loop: CASSAEVQGAKSPLHF. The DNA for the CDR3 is TGTGCCAGCAGCGCCGAGGTTCAGGGGGCTAAATCACCCCTCCACTTT.

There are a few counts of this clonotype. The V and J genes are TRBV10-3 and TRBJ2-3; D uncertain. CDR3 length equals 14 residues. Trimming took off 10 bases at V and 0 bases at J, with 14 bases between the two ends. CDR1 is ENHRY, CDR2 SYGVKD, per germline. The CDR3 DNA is TGTGCCACGAATTTGAAGCAGAGCACAGATACGCAGTATTTT. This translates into CATNLKQSTDTQYF.

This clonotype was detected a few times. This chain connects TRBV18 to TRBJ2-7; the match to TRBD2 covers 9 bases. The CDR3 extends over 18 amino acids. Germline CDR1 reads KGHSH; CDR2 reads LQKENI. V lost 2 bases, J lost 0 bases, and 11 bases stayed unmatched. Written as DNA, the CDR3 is TGTGCCAGCTCACCATACAGTAGCGGGGGCCCTTTCTCCTACGAGCAGTACTTC. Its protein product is CASSPYSSGGPFSYEQYF.

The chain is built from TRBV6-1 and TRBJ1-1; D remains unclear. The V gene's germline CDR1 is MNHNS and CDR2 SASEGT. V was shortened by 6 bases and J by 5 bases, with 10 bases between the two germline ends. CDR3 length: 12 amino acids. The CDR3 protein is CASSPKGTEAFF. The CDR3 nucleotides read TGTGCCAGCAGCCCCAAGGGAACTGAAGCTTTCTTT.

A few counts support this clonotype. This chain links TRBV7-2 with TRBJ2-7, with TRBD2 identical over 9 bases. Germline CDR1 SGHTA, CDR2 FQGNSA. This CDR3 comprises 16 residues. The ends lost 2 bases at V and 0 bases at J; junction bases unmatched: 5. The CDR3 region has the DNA TGTGCCAGCAGCTTACAAGGCGGGGGGGTCTCCTACGAGCAGTACTTC. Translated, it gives CASSLQGGGVSYEQYF.

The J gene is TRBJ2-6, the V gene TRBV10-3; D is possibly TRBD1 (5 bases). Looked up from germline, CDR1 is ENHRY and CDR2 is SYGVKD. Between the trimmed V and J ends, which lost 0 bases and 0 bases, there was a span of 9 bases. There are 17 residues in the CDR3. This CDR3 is CAISESPRGSGANVLTF. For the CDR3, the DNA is TGTGCCATCAGTGAGTCGCCTAGGGGCTCTGGGGCCAACGTCCTGACTTTC.

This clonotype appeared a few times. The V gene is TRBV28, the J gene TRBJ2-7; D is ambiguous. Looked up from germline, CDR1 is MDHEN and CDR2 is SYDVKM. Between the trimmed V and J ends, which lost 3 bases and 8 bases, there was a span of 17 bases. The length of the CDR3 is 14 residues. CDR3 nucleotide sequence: TGTGCCAGCAGTTTGATCTCCGGCCCTACGAAGCAGTACTTC. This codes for CASSLISGPTKQYF.

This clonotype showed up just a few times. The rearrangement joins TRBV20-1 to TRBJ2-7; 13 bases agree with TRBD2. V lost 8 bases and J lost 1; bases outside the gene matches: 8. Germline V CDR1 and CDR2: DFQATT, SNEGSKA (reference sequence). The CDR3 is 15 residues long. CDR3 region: CSTGLAGARSYEQYF. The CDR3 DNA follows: TGCAGTACCGGACTAGCGGGGGCCCGTTCCTACGAGCAGTACTTC.